These 22 T cell receptor beta chains came from one sample sequenced in a study of cytomegalovirus exposure and HLA in healthy donors. The PCR was carried out with 60 Vbeta primers and 13 Jbeta primers. Clones were sequenced by immunoSEQ multiplex PCR, and TCRdb holds only the in-frame ones, with some missing. The data hold some 95,000 clones, with 55% to 80% observed a single time. Sequenced: PBMCs. These receptors originate from a female donor in good health and CMV-seronegative.

The rearrangement links TRBV2 to TRBJ1-1, with a possible D match to TRBD1 (6 bases). CDR1 and CDR2 from the germline V gene are SNHLY and FYNNEI. The CDR3 runs to 14 residues. Trimming cost V 0 bases and J 6 bases, with 11 bases left between them. CDR3 DNA: TGTGCCAGCAGTGAAGCGCGACAGGACCCTGAAGCTTTCTTT. It is translated as CASSEARQDPEAFF. The full variable domain, completed using reference TRBV2 and TRBJ1-1, is EPEVTQTPSHQVTQMGQEVILRCVPISNHLYFYWYRQILGQKVEFLVSFYNNEISEKSEIFDDQFSVERPDGSNFTLKIRSTKLEDSAMYFCASSEARQDPEAFFGQGTRLTVV.

The chain combines TRBV5-1 with TRBJ1-5, with TRBD1 as a possible D gene (5 bases). The CDR3 runs 13 residues. CDR1 and CDR2 (germline): SGHRS, YFSETQ. The V end was cut by 3 bases, the J end by 5 bases, with 9 bases between. CDR3 amino acids: CASSYTTDQPQHF. CDR3 DNA: TGCGCCAGCAGCTATACGACAGATCAGCCCCAGCATTTT.

This chain links TRBV7-8 with TRBJ2-3; maybe TRBD1 (5 bases). Trimming took off 6 bases at V and 0 bases at J, with 10 bases between the two ends. The CDR3 consists of 14 residues. Germline V lookup: CDR1 SGHVS, CDR2 FQNEAQ. Written as DNA, the CDR3 is TGTGCCAGCAGTAGGGGAAGAAGCACAGATACGCAGTATTTT. The encoded protein is CASSRGRSTDTQYF.

The chain couples TRBV6-5 to TRBJ2-1; D is uncertain. This CDR3 has 15 residues. The germline V and J ends were trimmed by 4 bases and 2 bases, with 12 bases remaining between them. Germline values: CDR1 MNHEY, CDR2 SVGAGI. The CDR3 DNA reads as TGTGCCAGCAGTTCCTCTACTCTTCCCTACAATGAGCAGTTCTTC. It codes for CASSSSTLPYNEQFF.

The rearrangement joins TRBV27 to TRBJ1-1; tentatively, D is TRBD1 (6 bases). This CDR3 spans 13 amino acids. In germline, CDR1 is MNHEY, CDR2 SMNVEV (reference sequence). Trimming shortened V by 3 bases and J by 4 bases, and 9 bases separated the two germline ends. The CDR3 protein is CASSFGGATEAFF. CDR3 nucleotides: TGTGCCAGCAGTTTTGGGGGGGCCACTGAAGCTTTCTTT.

This clone has more than one count but fewer than ten. The J gene is TRBJ2-3, the V gene TRBV4-1, with a tentative D call TRBD1 (6 bases). Trimming removed 0 bases at V and 4 bases at J, with 17 bases between. Germline assignment: CDR1 MGHRA and CDR2 YSYEKL. CDR3 length: 17 amino acids. This CDR3 reads CASSQDRRTVRADTQYF. The CDR3 DNA reads TGCGCCAGCAGCCAAGATCGGAGGACAGTTCGTGCAGATACGCAGTATTTT.

The CDR3 sequence: CASSLSPGFYEQYF. CDR3 coding DNA: TGTGCCAGCAGTTTAAGTCCCGGTTTCTACGAGCAGTACTTC. The rearrangement uses TRBV27 and TRBJ2-7; D call uncertain. V lost 2 bases and J 3 bases, leaving 11 bases between the germline ends. This CDR3 is built from 14 residues. Looked up from germline, CDR1 is MNHEY and CDR2 is SMNVEV (reference sequence).

This clone has only a few counts. The V gene is TRBV5-1, the J gene TRBJ2-6, with 9 bases lining up with TRBD1. The V gene end was trimmed by 8 bases and the J gene end by 0 bases; junction bases not matched to a gene: 3. Germline V gene sequence: CDR1 SGHRS, CDR2 YFSETQ. CDR3 length: 15 residues. CDR3 sequence (DNA): TGCGCCAGTGGACAGGGGAACTCTGGGGCCAACGTCCTGACTTTC. Residues: CASGQGNSGANVLTF.

CDR3 coding DNA: TGTGCCAGCAGCTGGCTTACAGGGGGCGGGGAGACCCAGTACTTC. Protein product: CASSWLTGGGETQYF. The chain is built from TRBV6-5 and TRBJ2-5; 9 bases are shared with TRBD1. V shed 6 bases and J 5 bases; nucleotides not matched to a gene: 10. The CDR3 runs to 15 residues. Germline lookup yields CDR1 MNHEY and CDR2 SVGAGI.

This clone was detected only a few times. The V and J genes are TRBV12-5 and TRBJ2-1; perhaps TRBD1 as D (5 bases). Germline CDR1 reads LGHNT; CDR2 reads FRNRAP. The CDR3 spans 16 residues. V was cut by 7 bases and J by 5 bases, with 21 bases left in between. The DNA for the CDR3 is TGTGCTAGTGCCACTCAGGGTGGGCTAGGGGACAATGAGCAGTTCTTC. Residues: CASATQGGLGDNEQFF.

This rearrangement joins TRBV5-1 to TRBJ1-1; a weak D match, TRBD1 (6 bases). V was pared by 4 bases and J by 5 bases, with 15 bases between. This CDR3 is 14 amino acids long. Germline values: CDR1 SGHRS, CDR2 YFSETQ. Here the CDR3 reads CASSRGGAKTEAFF. The CDR3 DNA follows: TGCGCCAGCAGCCGCGGGGGCGCGAAAACTGAAGCTTTCTTT.

The chain recombines TRBV27 with TRBJ2-1; D uncertain. Germline V gene sequence: CDR1 MNHEY, CDR2 SMNVEV (reference sequence). The CDR3 totals 12 residues. V was shortened by 6 bases and J by 7 bases, with 10 bases between the two germline ends. CDR3: CASSTQLNEQFF. Here the CDR3 DNA reads TGTGCCAGCAGCACTCAACTAAATGAGCAGTTCTTC.

This rearrangement joins TRBV6-1 to TRBJ1-4; D ambiguous. V lost 6 bases and J lost 0, with 8 bases in between. CDR3 length equals 14 residues. Germline V gene data show CDR1 as MNHNS and CDR2 as SASEGT. CDR3 bases: TGTGCCAGCAGCTCGGGTGCAACTAATGAAAAACTGTTTTTT. Its translation is CASSSGATNEKLFF.

This rearrangement joins TRBV7-3 to TRBJ1-1, with D maybe TRBD1 (5 bases). The germline V gene encodes CDR1 SGHTA and CDR2 FQGTGA. V lost 2 bases and J lost 4, with 8 bases in between. The CDR3 spans 13 residues. The DNA for the CDR3 is TGTGCCAGCAGCTTAGGGGGGGGCACTGAAGCTTTCTTT. Its translation is CASSLGGGTEAFF. Full variable domain (rest looked up from reference TRBV7-3 and TRBJ1-1): GAGVSQTPSNKVTEKGKYVELRCDPISGHTALYWYRQSLGQGPEFLIYFQGTGAADDSGLPNDRFFAVRPEGSVSTLKIQRTERGDSAVYLCASSLGGGTEAFFGQGTRLTVV.

The chain couples TRBV2 to TRBJ2-1, with D maybe TRBD2 (5 bases). This CDR3 contains 12 residues. The V end was cut by 4 bases, the J end by 6 bases, with 7 bases between. Germline V gene sequence: CDR1 SNHLY, CDR2 FYNNEI. This CDR3 is CASSVLANEQFF. CDR3 coding DNA: TGTGCCAGCAGTGTTCTAGCCAATGAGCAGTTCTTC. Combining the CDR3 with reference TRBV2 and TRBJ2-1 gives the whole variable domain EPEVTQTPSHQVTQMGQEVILRCVPISNHLYFYWYRQILGQKVEFLVSFYNNEISEKSEIFDDQFSVERPDGSNFTLKIRSTKLEDSAMYFCASSVLANEQFFGPGTRLTVL.

There are a few counts of this clone. The V gene is TRBV27, the J gene TRBJ1-4; TRBD1 aligns across 9 bases. This CDR3 contains 14 residues. Looked up from germline, CDR1 is MNHEY and CDR2 is SMNVEV (reference sequence). The trim removed 4 bases at V and 8 bases at J, leaving 5 bases unmatched. Written as DNA, the CDR3 is TGTGCCAGCAGTTGGAGGACAGGGGACGAAAAACTGTTTTTT. Amino acid sequence: CASSWRTGDEKLFF.

This chain links TRBV2 with TRBJ2-1; 7 bases are shared with TRBD2. The CDR3 runs to 13 residues. J was trimmed by 3 bases and V by 7 bases; bases with no gene match: 3. In germline, CDR1 is SNHLY, CDR2 FYNNEI. Here the CDR3 reads CASTGGGYNEQFF. The CDR3 region has the DNA TGTGCCAGCACCGGCGGGGGCTACAATGAGCAGTTCTTC.

The chain links TRBV7-8 to TRBJ2-7; 12 nucleotides agree with TRBD2. Germline CDR1 is SGHVS and CDR2 is FQNEAQ. The V gene end was trimmed by 3 bases and the J gene end by 3 bases; junction bases not matched to a gene: 3. CDR3 length equals 15 residues. CDR3 coding DNA: TGTGCCAGCAGCTTCACTAGCGGGGGGCACTACGAGCAGTACTTC. Protein: CASSFTSGGHYEQYF.

This clone was found a few times. This chain joins TRBV6-6 and TRBJ1-5; the D is unclear. With 2 bases removed from V and 2 bases from J, the gap between germline ends came to 7 bases. The CDR3 runs to 14 residues. Germline V lookup: CDR1 MNHNY, CDR2 SVGAGI (reference sequence). The CDR3 coding sequence is TGTGCCAGCAGTTACGAGGCACGCAATCAGCCCCAGCATTTT. Protein sequence: CASSYEARNQPQHF.

This rearrangement joins TRBV5-6 to TRBJ1-2; 7 nucleotides line up with TRBD1. The trim removed 4 bases at V and 9 bases at J, leaving 6 bases unmatched. The CDR3 spans 12 residues. CDR1 SGHDT and CDR2 YYEEEE come from the germline V gene. DNA for the CDR3: TGTGCCAGCAGCCGGGACAGTTGGAGCTACACCTTC. As protein: CASSRDSWSYTF.

The rearrangement joins TRBV4-1 to TRBJ1-2; 7 nucleotides agree with TRBD1. This CDR3 spans 15 amino acids. Per the germline V gene, CDR1 is MGHRA and CDR2 is YSYEKL. J was trimmed by 7 bases and V by 2 bases; bases with no gene match: 10. This CDR3 is CASSQFRQGMSGYTF. Written as DNA, the CDR3 is TGCGCCAGCAGCCAATTCCGACAGGGAATGAGTGGCTACACCTTC.

The genes are TRBV21-1 and TRBJ2-1; the table's D call TRBD2 went unverified against the DNA. TRBV21-1 is annotated as a pseudogene. The CDR3 runs to 18 residues. As DNA, the CDR3 is TGTGCCAGCAGCAAACCACATTGGAGGGCTAGCGGTTACAATGAGCAGTTCTTC. This translates into CASSKPHWRASGYNEQFF.